This T cell receptor beta chain came from a study of blood T cell repertoires in COVID-19. V shed 7 bases, J shed 1 base, and the junction held 0 bases outside the gene matches. Germline V gene lookup returns CDR1 ENHRY and CDR2 SYGVKD. CDR3 length: 12 amino acids. Generated by immunoSEQ multiplex PCR, the TCRdb table keeps only in-frame clones and is missing some. Of 200,000 to 300,000 clones listed, roughly 91% are singletons. This clone was counted only a few times. V and J are TRBV10-3 and TRBJ2-5, with TRBD1 identical over 7 bases. The sequence came from a man in his thirties or forties with COVID-19, enrolled during active disease. Input material: peripheral blood. Here the CDR3 reads CAIKGAQETQYF. The CDR3 DNA sequence: TGTGCCATCAAGGGGGCCCAAGAGACCCAGTACTTC.